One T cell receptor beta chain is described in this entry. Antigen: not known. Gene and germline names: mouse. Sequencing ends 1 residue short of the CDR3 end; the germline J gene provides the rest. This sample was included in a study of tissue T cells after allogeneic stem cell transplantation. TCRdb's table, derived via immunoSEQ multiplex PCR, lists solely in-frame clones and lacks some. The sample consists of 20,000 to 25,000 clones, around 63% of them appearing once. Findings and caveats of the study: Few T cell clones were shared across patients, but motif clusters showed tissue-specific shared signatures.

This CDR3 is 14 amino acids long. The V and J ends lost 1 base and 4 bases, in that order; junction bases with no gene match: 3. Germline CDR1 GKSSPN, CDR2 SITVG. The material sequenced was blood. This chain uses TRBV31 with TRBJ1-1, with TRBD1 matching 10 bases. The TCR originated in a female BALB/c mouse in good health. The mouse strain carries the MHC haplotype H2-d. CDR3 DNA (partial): TGTGCCTGGAGTCCGACAGGGGGCCCCACAGAAGTCTTC. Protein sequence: CAWSPTGGPTEVF. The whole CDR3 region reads CAWSPTGGPTEVFF.